Presented here are 3 T cell receptor beta chains from one specimen sequenced in a study of memory CD4+ T cells and cytomegalovirus serostatus. Single viable CD3+CD4+CD8-CD45RO+ cells were sorted as the memory CD4+ T cells. The method was immunoSEQ multiplex PCR; TCRdb's version includes in-frame clones alone and lacks a portion of them. Of about 64,000 clones in the sample, approximately 77% were seen once. Sequencing input: memory CD4+ T cells from blood. The receptors here all came from an adult in good health and CMV-seronegative.

This clone has a single count. This chain uses TRBV7-9 with TRBJ1-1, with D unclear. The CDR3 is 17 residues long. The V end lost 3 bases, the J end lost 1 base, and 18 bases lay between the germline ends. Germline CDR1 SEHNR, CDR2 FQNEAQ (reference sequence). CDR3 nucleotide sequence: TGTGCCAGCAGCTTCCCATCTCACCGACCTTCGAACACTGAAGCTTTCTTT. Translation: CASSFPSHRPSNTEAFF.

This clone was picked up a small number of times. The rearrangement joins TRBV4-2 to TRBJ2-3, with D perhaps TRBD2 (6 bases). The CDR3 covers 15 residues. Between the trimmed V and J ends, which lost 1 base and 4 bases, there was a span of 12 bases. Germline-derived CDR1 and CDR2 are LGHNA and YNFKEQ. CDR3 in DNA: TGTGCCAGCAGCCAAGGTGGGAGGTCAGCAGATACGCAGTATTTT. This codes for CASSQGGRSADTQYF.

This clone was observed a few times. This chain connects TRBV4-2 to TRBJ1-2; 7 positions agree with TRBD1. The CDR3 loop spans 15 amino acids. The junction had 8 bases not matched to a gene; V was cut back by 0 bases and J by 7 bases. Germline V gene lookup returns CDR1 LGHNA and CDR2 YNFKEQ. This CDR3 reads CASSQDPRQGAGYTF. The DNA for the CDR3 is TGTGCCAGCAGCCAAGATCCGAGACAGGGTGCTGGCTACACCTTC.